The 16 T cell receptor beta chains presented below share a single source sample, sequenced in a study of OX40 agonist ivuxolimab in advanced cancers. Method: immunoSEQ multiplex PCR; TCRdb's copy keeps in-frame clones and lacks some. The sample lists tens of thousands of clones, 83% occurring once. The material sequenced was CD4+ or CD8+ T cells sorted from blood, taken in a trial of the OX40 agonist ivuxolimab. These receptors all come from an adult with an advanced solid tumor such as melanoma, head and neck, liver or kidney cancer.

This clone was detected only a few times. The rearrangement joins TRBV7-9 to TRBJ2-2; unclear D gene. Germline lookup yields CDR1 SEHNR and CDR2 FQNEAQ (reference sequence). V shed 8 bases and J shed 4 bases, with 8 bases lying between them. The CDR3 runs 12 residues. Here the CDR3 reads CASVRFTGELFF. DNA of the CDR3: TGTGCCAGCGTTAGGTTCACCGGGGAGCTGTTTTTT.

The J gene is TRBJ1-2, the V gene TRBV6-5; unclear D gene. The CDR3 consists of 13 residues. Looked up from germline, CDR1 is MNHEY and CDR2 is SVGAGI. Trimming removed 2 bases at V and 4 bases at J, with 8 bases between. In DNA, the CDR3 is TGTGCCAGCAGTTACGAGGGCCCCTATGGCTACACCTTC. Residues: CASSYEGPYGYTF.

The chain couples TRBV27 to TRBJ1-5; D call uncertain. There are 14 residues in the CDR3. CDR1 MNHEY and CDR2 SMNVEV come from the germline V gene (reference sequence). For the CDR3, the DNA is TGTGTTTCGGGAGGGCCCTATAGCAATCAGCCCCAGCATTTT. As protein: CVSGGPYSNQPQHF.

The chain recombines TRBV19 with TRBJ1-1; D not certain. V lost 6 bases and J 5 bases, leaving 10 bases between the germline ends. Germline V gene data show CDR1 as LNHDA and CDR2 as SQIVND (reference sequence). This CDR3 comprises 12 residues. CDR3 nucleotide sequence: TGTGCCAGTAGCCCGGTTGGTACTGAAGCTTTCTTT. Its protein product is CASSPVGTEAFF. The variable domain in full, completed from reference TRBV19 and TRBJ1-1, reads DGGITQSPKYLFRKEGQNVTLSCEQNLNHDAMYWYRQDPGQGLRLIYYSQIVNDFQKGDIAEGYSVSREKKESFPLTVTSAQKNPTAFYLCASSPVGTEAFFGQGTRLTVV.

The chain has TRBV7-8 and TRBJ2-1; 10 positions agree with TRBD1. Germline CDR1 SGHVS, CDR2 FQNEAQ. CDR3 length: 15 residues. V lost 4 bases and J lost 9; bases outside the gene matches: 9. CDR3 DNA sequence: TGTGCCAGCAGCTCCGGGACAGGGGTAAGTTCTGAGCAGTTCTTC. This sequence encodes CASSSGTGVSSEQFF.

The sample holds a few counts of this clone. The genes are TRBV9 and TRBJ1-6, with a possible D match to TRBD1 (6 bases). This CDR3 contains 17 residues. Germline V lookup: CDR1 SGDLS, CDR2 YYNGEE. Trimming stripped 0 bases from V and 6 bases from J, with 16 bases between. CDR3 nucleotide sequence: TGTGCCAGCAGCGTAGAAGAGGGGACAAGGGGTAATTCACCCCTCCACTTT. Translated: CASSVEEGTRGNSPLHF. Full variable domain (remainder filled in from reference TRBV9 and TRBJ1-6): DSGVTQTPKHLITATGQRVTLRCSPRSGDLSVYWYQQSLDQGLQFLIQYYNGEERAKGNILERFSAQQFPDLHSELNLSSLELGDSALYFCASSVEEGTRGNSPLHFGNGTRLTVT.

This clone was found a few times. J is TRBJ2-7 and V is TRBV7-6, with D uncertain. Germline lookup yields CDR1 SGHVS and CDR2 FNYEAQ. The CDR3 totals 14 residues. Trimming removed 3 bases at V and 0 bases at J, with 9 bases between. The CDR3 spells CASSFQPSSYEQYF. As DNA, the CDR3 is TGTGCCAGCAGCTTCCAACCGAGCTCCTACGAGCAGTACTTC.

The V call is TRBV9, the J call TRBJ1-1; unclear D gene. Looked up from germline, CDR1 is SGDLS and CDR2 is YYNGEE. The CDR3 is 15 amino acids. V lost 0 bases and J 2 bases, leaving 11 bases between the germline ends. The CDR3 nucleotides are TGTGCCAGCAGCGTAGTAATCGGCCTCAACACTGAAGCTTTCTTT. Translated: CASSVVIGLNTEAFF.

V usage is TRBV5-6 and J usage is TRBJ1-5; unclear D gene. Germline CDR1 reads SGHDT; CDR2 reads YYEEEE. Trimming removed 0 bases at V and 3 bases at J, with 7 bases between. The CDR3 is 14 amino acids. As DNA, the CDR3 is TGTGCCAGCAGCTTGGATGGCGACAATCAGCCCCAGCATTTT. As protein: CASSLDGDNQPQHF.

The V gene is TRBV5-1, the J gene TRBJ2-7; a weak D match, TRBD2 (5 bases). This CDR3 has 15 residues. Germline V gene lookup returns CDR1 SGHRS and CDR2 YFSETQ. Trimming cost V 4 bases and J 0 bases, with 14 bases left between them. This CDR3 is CASSAGPGGSYEQYF. CDR3 sequence (DNA): TGCGCCAGCAGCGCCGGCCCCGGAGGCTCCTACGAGCAGTACTTC.

The V gene is TRBV5-8, the J gene TRBJ1-5; TRBD1 is a possible D gene (6 bases). The V gene lost 2 bases and the J gene lost 1 base, with 7 bases spanning the gap. The CDR3 contains 14 residues. Germline V gene sequence: CDR1 SGHTS, CDR2 YDEGEE. CDR3 sequence reads: CASSLGGSNQPQHF. CDR3 nucleotides: TGTGCCAGCAGCTTAGGGGGAAGCAATCAGCCCCAGCATTTT.

The chain uses TRBV4-1 and TRBJ1-1; 8 positions match TRBD1. The CDR3 length is 14 residues. Germline V gene sequence: CDR1 MGHRA, CDR2 YSYEKL. V dropped 1 base and J dropped 4; count of bases not matched to a gene: 2. The chain's CDR3 is CASSQVQGATEAFF. In DNA form, the CDR3 reads TGCGCCAGCAGCCAAGTCCAGGGGGCCACTGAAGCTTTCTTT.

This clone has just a few counts. V usage is TRBV6-1 and J usage is TRBJ1-1; D ambiguous. The CDR3 covers 13 residues. The germline gives CDR1 MNHNS, CDR2 SASEGT. V was pared by 2 bases and J by 2 bases, with 6 bases between. This chain's CDR3 is CASSENDNTEAFF. In DNA form, the CDR3 reads TGTGCCAGCAGTGAAAACGATAACACTGAAGCTTTCTTT.

This chain uses TRBV6-1 with TRBJ2-7; D possibly uses TRBD1 or TRBD2 (6 bases each). Trimming removed 2 bases at V and 3 bases at J, with 11 bases between. The CDR3 consists of 14 residues. In germline, CDR1 is MNHNS, CDR2 SASEGT. The CDR3 protein is CASSEYGGGYEQYF. The CDR3 DNA sequence: TGTGCCAGCAGTGAATACGGGGGCGGCTACGAGCAGTACTTC.

The DNA of the CDR3 is TGTGCCAGTAGTCTCCCCAGGACAGTTGATAATGAAAAACTGTTTTTT. Encoded protein: CASSLPRTVDNEKLFF. J is TRBJ1-4 and V is TRBV19; tentative D call: TRBD1 (6 bases). The CDR3 has 16 residues. Trimming pared 5 bases from V and 4 bases from J, leaving 17 bases between. Germline CDR1 reads LNHDA; CDR2 reads SQIVND (reference sequence).

This chain uses TRBV7-6 with TRBJ2-3; TRBD1 aligns across 10 bases. Per germline, CDR1 SGHVS and CDR2 FNYEAQ. The junction had 5 bases not matched to a gene; V was cut back by 0 bases and J by 5 bases. The CDR3 spans 16 residues. The CDR3 DNA sequence: TGTGCCAGCAGCTTAGCGACAGGGGGCGCGGGAGATACGCAGTATTTT. Translation gives CASSLATGGAGDTQYF.